The clone carrying this T cell receptor (beta chain) was observed a few times. The data were taken from a study of blood T cell repertoires in COVID-19. Method: immunoSEQ multiplex PCR; TCRdb's copy keeps in-frame clones and lacks some. The data hold some 180,000 clones, with roughly 82% observed a single time. This clonotype originated in a human donor in a cohort sampled during active COVID-19. Material: peripheral blood.

CDR3 nucleotide sequence: TGTGCCAGCAGCGTAGATGGACTAGCGGGTTTCGAGCAGTACTTC. Protein sequence: CASSVDGLAGFEQYF. The chain carries TRBV9 and TRBJ2-7; 11 nucleotides match TRBD2. Looked up from germline, CDR1 is SGDLS and CDR2 is YYNGEE. Losses at the gene ends were 0 bases for V and 6 bases for J; bases not matched to a gene: 5. The CDR3 length is 15 residues.